This TCR beta chain was sequenced in a study of T cell changes during pregnancy in multiple sclerosis. Repertoires were generated with immunoSEQ multiplex PCR, while TCRdb's copy carries only in-frame clones and drops some. The table lists about 100,000 clones, about 90% of them singletons, with less than 2.5% in the top ten. The specimen was peripheral blood, collected after pregnancy. This TCR derives from a female donor with multiple sclerosis, enrolled in a pregnancy study.

The CDR3 protein is CASSSRGGHEQFF. CDR3 DNA sequence: TGTGCCAGCAGCTCCCGAGGTGGCCATGAGCAGTTCTTC. This chain uses TRBV5-6 with TRBJ2-1; D gene ambiguous. Trimming left V 3 bases short and J 8 bases short, with 12 bases between. Germline V gene lookup returns CDR1 SGHDT and CDR2 YYEEEE. This CDR3 has 13 residues. Combining the CDR3 with reference TRBV5-6 and TRBJ2-1 gives the whole variable domain DAGVTQSPTHLIKTRGQQVTLRCSPKSGHDTVSWYQQALGQGPQFIFQYYEEEERQRGNFPDRFSGHQFPNYSSELNVNALLLGDSALYLCASSSRGGHEQFFGPGTRLTVL.